This entry is about one T cell receptor (beta chain). Authors' methods: Nucleated cell number was recorded as an estimate derived from reference gene primer amplification. TCRdb's table, derived via immunoSEQ multiplex PCR, lists solely in-frame clones and lacks some. Clone size and V and J calls were adopted from that table, with D and trimming inferred from the DNA. The sample contains fewer than 200,000 clones, roughly 86% of which appear only once. This entry comes from a study of blood T cell repertoires in COVID-19. Study-level information: COVID-19 samples collected from the United States, Italy and Spain covered acute and convalescent phases. Sample material is recorded as cDNA or gDNA derived from T cells, B-cell-depleted T cells, or PBMCs.

This CDR3 region has 13 residues. The ends were cut back, 6 bases at V and 3 bases at J, with 12 bases in the middle. Germline V CDR1 and CDR2: LNHDA, SQIVND (reference sequence). Seattle cases were enrolled at active infection and followed longitudinally. This sequence joins TRBV19 and TRBJ2-7; possibly TRBD1 for D (6 bases). This clonotype originated in a woman of 80 years or more with COVID-19, enrolled during active disease. Material: peripheral blood. The CDR3 region has the DNA TGTGCCAGTAGCGCACAGGGCCACTACGAGCAGTACTTC. It specifies CASSAQGHYEQYF.